The sequence of this TCR beta chain was determined in a study of blood T cell repertoires in COVID-19. This table comes from immunoSEQ multiplex PCR, and its TCRdb copy is limited to in-frame clones, with some not included. In the table there are 180,000 or so clones, around 79% of which are singletons. CDR1 is LNHDA, CDR2 SQIVND, per germline (reference sequence). Deletions cut 7 bases from V and 2 bases from J, with 15 bases between. CDR3 length: 15 residues. Enrolled through a virtual design, the participants were between about 18 and 89 years of age and came from around 25 US areas. The sequencing input was PBMCs or T cells enriched from blood (not recorded which). The receptor comes from a man aged 50 to 60 who had recovered from COVID-19. The chain combines TRBV19 with TRBJ1-5; D is ambiguous. This CDR3 reads CASTRLEGGNQPQHF. The CDR3, as DNA: TGTGCCAGTACCCGTTTAGAGGGAGGCAATCAGCCCCAGCATTTT.